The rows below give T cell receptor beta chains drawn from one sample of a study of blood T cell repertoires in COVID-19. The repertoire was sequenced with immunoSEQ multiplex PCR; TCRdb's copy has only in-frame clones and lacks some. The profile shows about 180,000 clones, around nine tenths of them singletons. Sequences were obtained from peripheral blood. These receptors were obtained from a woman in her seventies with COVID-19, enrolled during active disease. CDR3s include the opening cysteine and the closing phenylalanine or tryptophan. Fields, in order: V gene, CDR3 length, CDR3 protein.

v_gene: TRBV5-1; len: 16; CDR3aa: CASSLALTEGQETQYF
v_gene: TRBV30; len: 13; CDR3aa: CAWSGQGNQPQHF
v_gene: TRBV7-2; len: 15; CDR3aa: CASSLNTGVGQPQHF
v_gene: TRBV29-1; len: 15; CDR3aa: CSAQMGARSTDTQYF
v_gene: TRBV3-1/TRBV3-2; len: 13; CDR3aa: CASSQDETGGYTF
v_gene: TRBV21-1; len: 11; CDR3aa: CASTPGQPQHF
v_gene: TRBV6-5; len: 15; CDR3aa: CASRGGGQGEEKLFF
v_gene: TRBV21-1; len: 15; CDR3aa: CASSKAREGSYEQYF
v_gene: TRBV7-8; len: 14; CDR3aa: CASSTSGGGYEQYF
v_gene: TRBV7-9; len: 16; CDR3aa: CASSLGFGGQGLEAFF
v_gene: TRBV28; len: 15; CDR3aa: CASTLGGRGYYEQYF
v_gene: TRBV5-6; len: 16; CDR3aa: CASSLVVGSSYNEQFF
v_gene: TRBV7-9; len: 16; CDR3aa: CASSLGAGDFSDGYTF
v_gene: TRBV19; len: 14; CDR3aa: CASSSTVGSEKLFF
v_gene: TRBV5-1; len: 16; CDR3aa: CASSLAGLAGGVEQFF
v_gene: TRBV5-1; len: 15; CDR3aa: CASSLEPAANYEQYF
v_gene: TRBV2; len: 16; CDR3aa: CASSLIQGAPNYGYTF
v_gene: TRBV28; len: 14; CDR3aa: CASSPWDFLDEQYF
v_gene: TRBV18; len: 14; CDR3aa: CASSPGLAIHEQYF
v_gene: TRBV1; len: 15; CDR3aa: CTSSQDSPQTYEQYF
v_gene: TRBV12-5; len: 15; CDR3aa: CASGLGTGGNQPQHF
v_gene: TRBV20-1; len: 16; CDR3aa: CSASRDRRYSNQPQHF
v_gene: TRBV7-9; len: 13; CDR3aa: CASSSPGAEELFF
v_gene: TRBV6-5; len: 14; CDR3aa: CASSSGGSGNTIYF
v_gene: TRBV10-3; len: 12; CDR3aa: CAISGQGLAQYF
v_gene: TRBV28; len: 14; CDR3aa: CASGVWRGYNEQFF
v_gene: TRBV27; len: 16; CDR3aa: CASSSLGRSLGAEQYF
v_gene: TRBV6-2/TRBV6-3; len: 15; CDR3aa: CASSPSGLAGNTQYF
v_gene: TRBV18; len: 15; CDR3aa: CASSPGGSSNQPQHF
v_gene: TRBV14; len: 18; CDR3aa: CASSQDIWSGRARNEQFF
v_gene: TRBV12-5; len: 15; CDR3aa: CASGLGAGAHNEQFF
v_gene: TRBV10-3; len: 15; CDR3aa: CAISEGRGSTDTQYF
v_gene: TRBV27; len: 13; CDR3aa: CETGLASSYEQYF
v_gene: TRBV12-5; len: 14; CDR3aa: CASGPRRGYNEQFF
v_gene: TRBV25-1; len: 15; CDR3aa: CASGPLASSYNEQFF
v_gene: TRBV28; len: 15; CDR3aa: CASSTSARVLGEQYF
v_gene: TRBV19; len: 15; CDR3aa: CASSRTSGIGNEQFF
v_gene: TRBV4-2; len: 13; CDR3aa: CASSHAGTYEQYF
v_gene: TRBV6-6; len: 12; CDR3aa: CASSFRGETQYF
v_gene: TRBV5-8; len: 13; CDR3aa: CASRPQHTGELFF
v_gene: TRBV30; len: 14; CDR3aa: CAWRGGAGSTEAFF
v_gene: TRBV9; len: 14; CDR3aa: CASSVLQGGAEAFF
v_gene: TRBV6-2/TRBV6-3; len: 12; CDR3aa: CASSPTGGGQFF